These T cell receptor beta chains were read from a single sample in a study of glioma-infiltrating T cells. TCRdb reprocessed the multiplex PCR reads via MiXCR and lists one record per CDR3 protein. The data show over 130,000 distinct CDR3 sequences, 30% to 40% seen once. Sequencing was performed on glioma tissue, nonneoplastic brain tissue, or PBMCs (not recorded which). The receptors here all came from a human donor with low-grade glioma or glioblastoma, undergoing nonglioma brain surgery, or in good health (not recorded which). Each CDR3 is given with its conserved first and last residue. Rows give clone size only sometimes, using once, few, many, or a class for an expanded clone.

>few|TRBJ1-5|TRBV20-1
CSAIRSTELSNQPQHF
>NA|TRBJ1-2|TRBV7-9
CASSLLTGDGYTF
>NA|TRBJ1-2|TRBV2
CASNLQGWSGYTF
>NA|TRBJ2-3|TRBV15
CATSREGATDTQYF
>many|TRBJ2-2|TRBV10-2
CASSRDYYTGELFF
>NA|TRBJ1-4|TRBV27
CASTSGASGEKLFF
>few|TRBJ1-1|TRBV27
CASSLLPGQPNTEAFF
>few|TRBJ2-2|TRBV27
CASSLRTDGELFF
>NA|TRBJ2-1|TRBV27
CASSFNENNEQFF
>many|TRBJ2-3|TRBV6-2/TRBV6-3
CASSYDATSGATDTQYF
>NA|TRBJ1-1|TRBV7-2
CASSLFSLQNTEAFF
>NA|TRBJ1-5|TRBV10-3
CAISDTDTGLHQPQHF
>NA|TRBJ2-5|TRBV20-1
CSASQGPERETQYF
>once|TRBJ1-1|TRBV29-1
CSTLDRLNAEAFF
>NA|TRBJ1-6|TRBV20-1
CSASDRRGTFNSPLHF
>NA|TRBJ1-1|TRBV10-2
CATSESRGTLNTEAFF
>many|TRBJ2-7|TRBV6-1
CASSRRQGHEQYF
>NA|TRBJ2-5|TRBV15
CATSRDRKETQYF
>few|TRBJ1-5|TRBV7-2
CASSLVAGQPQHF
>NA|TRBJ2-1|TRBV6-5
CASSRNVGCDNEQFF
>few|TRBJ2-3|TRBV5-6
CASSPLGEVGSDTQYF
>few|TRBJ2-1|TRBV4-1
CASSQHPTGVGNEQFF
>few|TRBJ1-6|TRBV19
CASQGPSSPLHF
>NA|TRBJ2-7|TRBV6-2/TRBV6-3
CASSLAGGILYEQYF
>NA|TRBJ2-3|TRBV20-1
CSAPLRAGTDTQYF
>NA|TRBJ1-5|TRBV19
CASSVFAGGVWQPQHF
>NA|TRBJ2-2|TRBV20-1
CSASPRGGITGELFF
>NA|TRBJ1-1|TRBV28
CASSFVNSPHTEAFF
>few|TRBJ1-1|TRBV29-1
CSVAVRDSEAFF
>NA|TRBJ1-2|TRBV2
CASSEARQSDYGYTF
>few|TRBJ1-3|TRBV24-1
CATQGTAGNTIYF
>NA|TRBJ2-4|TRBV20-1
CSALPNAENIQYF
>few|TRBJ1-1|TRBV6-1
CASSPTFGGTEAFF
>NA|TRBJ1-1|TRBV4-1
CASSHDPGTAFF
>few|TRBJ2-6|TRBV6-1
CASSRQLQGGANVLTF
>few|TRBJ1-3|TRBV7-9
CASSLARVTDTIYF
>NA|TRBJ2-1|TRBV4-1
CASSQGTLAADEQFF
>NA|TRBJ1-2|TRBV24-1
CATSDPKFGEPYPLGYTF
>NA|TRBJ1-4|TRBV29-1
CSTITAGNEKLFF
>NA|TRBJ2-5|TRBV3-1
CASSLRQPVETQYF
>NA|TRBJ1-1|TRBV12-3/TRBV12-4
CASTRQGYTEAFF
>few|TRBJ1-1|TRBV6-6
CASSYIPGETEAFF